The T cell receptor beta chain described here comes from a study of blood T cells in healthy people across ages. This clonotype came up a few times. Through a sample-barcoded 5' primer and a J-beta primer mix, a second PCR was run for roughly 7 to 12 cycles. Each TCR beta cDNA got a 12-nucleotide random molecular identifier. Any given sample supplied a minimum of 3 million CDR3-containing paired-end reads. MiXCR, run by TCRdb on the 5' RACE reads, gives a single entry per CDR3 protein. The table records about 1.6 million distinct CDR3 sequences, roughly 30% of them present only once. Sequencing used blood. This TCR was recovered from a young woman in good health.

CDR3 sequence: CASSLRGTTQYF. CDR3 nucleotide sequence: TGTGCCAGCAGTTTACGCGGAACCACGCAGTATTTT. The chain couples TRBV12-3 or TRBV12-4 to TRBJ2-3; D call uncertain. Trimming removed 2 bases at V and 9 bases at J, with 9 bases between. The CDR3 consists of 12 residues.